This T cell receptor (beta chain) was sequenced in a study of T-cell reconstitution after alpha-beta-depleted transplantation in children (dated by TCRdb to 2015 to 2016). A note on the overall study: Using TCR repertoire profiling, the study followed T-cell immune reconstitution in a quantitative way in children after TCRalphabeta/CD19-depleted allogeneic hematopoietic cell transplantation.

Libraries were built with PCR. Sequenced on an Illumina HiSeq 2500. Molecular barcoding was employed in the preparation of TCR libraries, with unique molecular identifiers being used to normalize TCRbeta repertoire quantification. TCRdb applied fastp at Q25 and MiXCR to the public reads, then kept only in-frame beta chains. When rows share a CDR3 protein, they turn into one entry using the most common DNA and genes. The sample table contains roughly 310,000 distinct CDR3 sequences; only one count was recorded for approximately 20% of them. The ten largest clones add up to approximately 9.9% of the sample. Paper-wide results and their limitations: Over the following months the frequencies of hyperexpanded clones went down, and after one year T-cell counts and TCRbeta diversity were mostly credited to newly produced T cells. Apparently early alphabetaT-cell count recovery about two months after transplant reportedly relied on only several hundred rapidly expanded clones derived from non-depleted graft cells. In some patients, high TCRbeta diversity at day 60 was attributed to recipient T cells and intrathymic progenitors that had survived conditioning.

According to the germline V gene, CDR1 reads SGHRS and CDR2 reads YFSETQ. V is pared back by 4 bases and J by 0 bases, with 20 bases lying between the germline termini. Including the terminal cysteine and phenylalanine, the CDR3 comprises 18 residues. The retained sequence is limited to the CDR3, 54 bases, with the frame set at the first base. This clonotype was counted between two and nine times. The antigen it binds to is not known. Base qualities are not recorded, but no much larger clone differs from it by a single base. The treatment or condition label corresponds to: allogeneic hematopoietic cell transplantation with graft depleted of TCRalphabeta T cells and CD19 B cells. The children who served as transplant recipients had been given grafts of TCRalphabeta/CD19-depleted allogeneic hematopoietic cells.

The chain uses TRBV5-1 and TRBJ2-4; there is no confident call for the D gene. The sequence came from a male patient younger than 18 who had a stem cell transplant for acute lymphoblastic leukemia, so the T cells may come from the graft donor. The sample in question was PBMCs, mostly from graft donor cells, obtained 180 days after TCRalphabeta/CD19-depleted stem cell transplant. The CDR3 protein: CASSPQNTYLLAKNIQYF. The sequenced DNA is TGCGCCAGCAGCCCCCAGAACACCTATCTACTAGCCAAAAACATTCAGTACTTC.